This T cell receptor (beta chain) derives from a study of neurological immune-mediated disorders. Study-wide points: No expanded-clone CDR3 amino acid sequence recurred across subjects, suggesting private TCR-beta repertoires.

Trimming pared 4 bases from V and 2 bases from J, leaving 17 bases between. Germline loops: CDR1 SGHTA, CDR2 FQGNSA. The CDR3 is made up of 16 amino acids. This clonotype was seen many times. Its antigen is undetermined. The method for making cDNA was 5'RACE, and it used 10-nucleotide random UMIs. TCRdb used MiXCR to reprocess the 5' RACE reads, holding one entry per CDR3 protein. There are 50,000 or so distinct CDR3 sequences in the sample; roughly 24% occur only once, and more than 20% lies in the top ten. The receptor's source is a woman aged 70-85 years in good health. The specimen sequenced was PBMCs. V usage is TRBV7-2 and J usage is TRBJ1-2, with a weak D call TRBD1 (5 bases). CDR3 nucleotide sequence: TGTGCCAGCAGCTCCCAGTCCCGGGACCTAAACTATGGCTACACCTTC. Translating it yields CASSSQSRDLNYGYTF.